The rows below give T cell receptor beta chains drawn from one sample of a study of T cells in Graves' hyperthyroidism and ophthalmopathy. TCRdb passed the multiplex PCR reads through MiXCR, listing each CDR3 protein once. The repertoire consists of a few hundred thousand distinct CDR3 sequences, with about 20% occurring once and the leading ten covering approximately 49%. Material: blood. These receptors were collected from a woman in her 70s with Graves' ophthalmopathy. The conserved cysteine and the conserved F or W are not part of the CDR3 here.

V	J	CDR3
TRBV19	NA	ASSTLGLAGETQF
TRBV2	TRBJ1-1	ASSERGTNTEAF
TRBV2	TRBJ2-5	ASGRAGGGSETQY
TRBV2	TRBJ2-5	ASNRALGETQY
TRBV3-1	TRBJ1-3	ASSQGTGGSGNTIY
TRBV7-2	TRBJ1-2	ASSLQSQGEGYT
TRBV10-3	TRBJ1-5	AVQGDPNQPQH
TRBV11-2	TRBJ2-7	ASSFRRMSGSDEQY
TRBV12-3/TRBV12-4	TRBJ1-2	ASSFDSNYGYT
TRBV3-1	TRBJ2-3	ASSPGIVSTDTQY
TRBV9	TRBJ1-2	ASSSPGTVYGYT
TRBV6-5	TRBJ2-2	ASSYFLPGGELF
TRBV4-1	TRBJ1-6	ASNREGRDSPLH
TRBV20-1	TRBJ2-5	SAGGQTQY
TRBV6-2/TRBV6-3	TRBJ1-2	ASTRTTLGGPNYGYT
TRBV2	TRBJ1-1	ASNRFLNTEAF
TRBV9	TRBJ1-2	ASSVAGAQNYGYT
TRBV19	TRBJ1-1	ASTQGGQVPWNTEAF
TRBV5-1	TRBJ2-3	ASSLDGSSTDTQY
TRBV25-1	TRBJ2-5	ASSDPTLGAETQY
TRBV6-5	TRBJ1-1	ASSYFDRGRVVGTEAF
TRBV9	TRBJ1-1	ASRTSGGGAGGREAF
TRBV20-1	TRBJ2-7	SARVTSGYEQY
TRBV20-1	TRBJ1-1	SARIQATEAF
TRBV6-6	TRBJ2-2	ASSYPYGELF
TRBV10-1	TRBJ2-7	ASSEGGGRAYEQY
TRBV3-1	TRBJ2-1	ASSQGGSYNEQF
TRBV29-1	TRBJ1-1	SVGGEGMNTEAF
TRBV20-1	TRBJ2-7	SARSMGQGSREQY
TRBV2	TRBJ2-5	ASSETETQY
TRBV2	TRBJ2-7	ASSAGTSGYEQY
TRBV7-2	TRBJ2-3	ASSKTTGTSGKRDTQY
TRBV2	TRBJ2-7	ASSAGTGGKQY
TRBV28	TRBJ2-1	ASSWAFSYNEQF
TRBV20-1	TRBJ2-2	SARLSTSGSRTGELF
TRBV2	TRBJ2-7	ASRETGGAYEQY
TRBV19	TRBJ1-1	ASSPKDRGGTEAF
TRBV10-2	TRBJ2-7	ASSLTSGFLSYEQY
TRBV5-1	TRBJ1-3	ASSLDGTDGNTIY